This T cell receptor (beta chain) was identified during a study of neurological immune-mediated disorders. Study-level findings and limits: The most TCR clonal expansion was seen in HTLV-1-associated myelopathy, and the least was seen in multiple sclerosis, which fell below healthy controls.

V lost 5 bases, J lost 5 bases, and 15 bases stayed unmatched. The germline V gene has CDR1 DFQATT and CDR2 SNEGSKA (reference sequence). The CDR3 totals 19 residues. Template-switch 5'RACE cDNA synthesis added a 10-nucleotide unique molecular identifier. One entry per CDR3 protein, called by TCRdb with MiXCR from the 5' RACE reads. The table includes roughly 36,000 distinct CDR3 sequences, 6% to 7.5% detected once. Of note for this clonotype: Antigen unknown.

It was blood bank volunteers in Maryland, USA who made up the healthy controls. This sequence was found in a man aged 45-65 years in good health. Sequences were obtained from CD4+ T cells from blood. The gene calls are TRBV20-1 and TRBJ2-1; 16 bases match TRBD2. The CDR3 DNA is TGCAGTGCTTCCCCTTCGGGACTAGCGGGAGGGCCTGCTAACAATGAGCAGTTCTTC. It translates to CSASPSGLAGGPANNEQFF.